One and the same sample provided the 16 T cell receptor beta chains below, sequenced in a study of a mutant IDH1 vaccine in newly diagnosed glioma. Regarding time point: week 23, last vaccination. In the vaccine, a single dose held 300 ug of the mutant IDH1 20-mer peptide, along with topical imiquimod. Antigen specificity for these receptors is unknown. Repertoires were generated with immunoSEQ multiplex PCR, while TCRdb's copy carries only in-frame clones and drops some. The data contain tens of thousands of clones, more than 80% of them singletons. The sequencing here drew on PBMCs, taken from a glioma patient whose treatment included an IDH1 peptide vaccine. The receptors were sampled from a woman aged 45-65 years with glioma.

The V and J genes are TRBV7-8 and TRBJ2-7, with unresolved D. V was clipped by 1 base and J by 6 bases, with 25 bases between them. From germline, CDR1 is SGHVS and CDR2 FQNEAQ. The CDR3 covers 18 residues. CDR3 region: CASSLGSTAGLNPSEQYF. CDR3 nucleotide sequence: TGTGCCAGCAGCTTAGGGTCCACGGCTGGCCTCAATCCTTCCGAGCAGTACTTC.

DNA of the CDR3: TGTGCCAGCAGTCGACAGGGAATCGGTGGAAACACCATATATTTT. It specifies CASSRQGIGGNTIYF. V usage is TRBV6-6 and J usage is TRBJ1-3; TRBD1 aligns across 7 bases. The length of the CDR3 is 15 residues. Per the germline V gene, CDR1 is MNHNY and CDR2 is SVGAGI (reference sequence). V dropped 5 bases and J dropped 3; count of bases not matched to a gene: 7.

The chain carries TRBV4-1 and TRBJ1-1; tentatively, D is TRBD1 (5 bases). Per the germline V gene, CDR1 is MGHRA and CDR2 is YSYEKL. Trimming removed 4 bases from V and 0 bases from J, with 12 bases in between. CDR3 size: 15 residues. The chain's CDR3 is CASSRGPDMNTEAFF. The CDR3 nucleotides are TGCGCCAGCAGCCGCGGACCGGACATGAACACTGAAGCTTTCTTT.

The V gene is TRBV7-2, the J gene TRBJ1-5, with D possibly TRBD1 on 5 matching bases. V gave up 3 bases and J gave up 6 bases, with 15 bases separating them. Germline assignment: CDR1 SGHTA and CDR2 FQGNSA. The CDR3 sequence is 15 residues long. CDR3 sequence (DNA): TGTGCCAGCAGCTTTCGGGGCTCCAAGGGTCAGCCCCAGCATTTT. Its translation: CASSFRGSKGQPQHF.

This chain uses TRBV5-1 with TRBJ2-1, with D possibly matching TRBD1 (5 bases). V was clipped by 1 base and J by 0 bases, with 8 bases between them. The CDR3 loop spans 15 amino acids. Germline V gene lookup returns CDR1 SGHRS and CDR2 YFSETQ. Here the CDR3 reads CASSLNTGSYNEQFF. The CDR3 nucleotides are TGCGCCAGCAGCTTGAACACAGGCTCCTACAATGAGCAGTTCTTC.

The CDR3 here is CASNGMRGYTF. CDR3 bases: TGCGCCAGCAACGGAATGCGGGGCTACACCTTC. The chain joins TRBV4-1 to TRBJ1-2, with no clear D. The CDR3 has 11 amino acids. Germline CDR1 and CDR2: MGHRA and YSYEKL. The V end was cut by 7 bases, the J end by 8 bases, with 11 bases between.

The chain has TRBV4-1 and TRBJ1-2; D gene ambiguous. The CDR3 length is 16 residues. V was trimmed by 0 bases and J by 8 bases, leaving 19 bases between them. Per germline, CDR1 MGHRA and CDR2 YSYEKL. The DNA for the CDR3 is TGCGCCAGCAGCCAAGAGTCCGGCTACCCCTCAGAGGGCTACACCTTC. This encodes CASSQESGYPSEGYTF.

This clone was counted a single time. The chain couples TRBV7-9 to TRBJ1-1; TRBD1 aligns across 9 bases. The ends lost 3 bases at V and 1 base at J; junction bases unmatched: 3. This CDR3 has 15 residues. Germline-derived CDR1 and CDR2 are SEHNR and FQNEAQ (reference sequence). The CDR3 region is CASSFTGGENTEAFF. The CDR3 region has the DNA TGTGCCAGCAGCTTTACAGGGGGCGAGAACACTGAAGCTTTCTTT.

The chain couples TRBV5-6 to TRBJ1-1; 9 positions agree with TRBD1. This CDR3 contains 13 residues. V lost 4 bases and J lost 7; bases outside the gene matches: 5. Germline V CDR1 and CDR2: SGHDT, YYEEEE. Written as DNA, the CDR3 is TGTGCCAGCAGCGCGACAGGGGGTTATGAAGCTTTCTTT. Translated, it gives CASSATGGYEAFF.

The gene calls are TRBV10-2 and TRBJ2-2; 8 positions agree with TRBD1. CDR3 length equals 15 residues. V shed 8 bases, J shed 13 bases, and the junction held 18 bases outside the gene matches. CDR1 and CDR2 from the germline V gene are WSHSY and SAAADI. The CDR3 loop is CASGDQTGADSWLFF. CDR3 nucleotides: TGCGCCAGCGGGGATCAGACAGGGGCGGATTCATGGCTGTTTTTT.

The CDR3 sequence: CAWSARGTEAFF. DNA for the CDR3: TGTGCCTGGAGTGCTCGGGGGACTGAAGCTTTCTTT. The chain combines TRBV30 with TRBJ1-1; maybe TRBD1 (5 bases). CDR1 and CDR2 from the germline V gene are GTSNPN and SVGIG (reference sequence). The ends were cut back, 1 base at V and 5 bases at J, with 8 bases in the middle. CDR3 length: 12 amino acids.

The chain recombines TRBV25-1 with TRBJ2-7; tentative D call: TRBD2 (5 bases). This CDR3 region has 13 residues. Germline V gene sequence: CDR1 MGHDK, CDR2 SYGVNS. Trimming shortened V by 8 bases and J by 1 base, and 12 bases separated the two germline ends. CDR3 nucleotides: TGTGCCAGCTCGCCGGCGGGTTCCTACGAGCAGTACTTC. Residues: CASSPAGSYEQYF.

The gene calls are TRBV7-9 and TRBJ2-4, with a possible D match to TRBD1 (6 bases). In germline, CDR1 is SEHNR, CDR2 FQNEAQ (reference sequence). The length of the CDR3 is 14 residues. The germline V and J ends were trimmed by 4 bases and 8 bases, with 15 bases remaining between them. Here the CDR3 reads CASSSGQTRDIQYF. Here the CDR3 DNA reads TGTGCCAGCAGCTCCGGACAGACGCGAGACATTCAGTACTTC.

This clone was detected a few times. DNA of the CDR3: TGTGCCTGGACAGCCTACTCTGGGGCCAACGTCCTGACTTTC. Its translation is CAWTAYSGANVLTF. The V gene is TRBV30, the J gene TRBJ2-6; D gene unclear. This CDR3 has 14 amino acids. Germline-derived CDR1 and CDR2 are GTSNPN and SVGIG (reference sequence). The V and J ends lost 4 bases and 0 bases respectively, with 7 bases between them.

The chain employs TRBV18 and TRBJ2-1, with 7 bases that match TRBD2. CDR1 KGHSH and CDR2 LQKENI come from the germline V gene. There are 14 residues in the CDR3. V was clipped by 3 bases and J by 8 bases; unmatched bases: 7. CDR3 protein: CASSPAGEEDEQFF. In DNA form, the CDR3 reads TGTGCCAGCTCACCGGCGGGAGAGGAGGATGAGCAGTTCTTC.

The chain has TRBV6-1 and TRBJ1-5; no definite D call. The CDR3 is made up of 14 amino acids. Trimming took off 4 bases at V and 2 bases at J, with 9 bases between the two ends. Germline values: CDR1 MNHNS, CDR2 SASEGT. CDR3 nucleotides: TGTGCCAGCAGTGCACGGTTGGGCAATCAGCCCCAGCATTTT. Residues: CASSARLGNQPQHF.